The clone carrying this T cell receptor (beta chain) showed up many times. Its target is unknown. The sample comes from a study of Graves' ophthalmopathy and Graves' hyperthyroidism. Study-wide findings and caveats: Blood samples also showed most expanded thyroid clonotypes exceeding 0.001 frequency.

The CDR3 is 13 residues long. CDR1 is DFQATT, CDR2 SNEGSKA, per germline (reference sequence). The ends lost 5 bases at V and 4 bases at J; junction bases unmatched: 3. The study amplified TCR beta CDR3 regions using RNA transcripts. The workflow started with a first-round RT-PCR run with HTBI primers and then moved on to a second-round multiplex PCR. Each CDR3 protein gets one entry after TCRdb re-called the multiplex PCR reads with MiXCR. The table has approximately 210,000 distinct CDR3 sequences, under 30% seen once. Input material: peripheral blood. The chain is built from TRBV20-1 and TRBJ1-5; 9 bases align to TRBD1. The source is a man aged 50-59 years with Graves' ophthalmopathy. CDR3 coding DNA: TGCAGTGCTCGTGACAGGGGGAATCAGCCCCAGCATTTT. Translated, it gives CSARDRGNQPQHF.